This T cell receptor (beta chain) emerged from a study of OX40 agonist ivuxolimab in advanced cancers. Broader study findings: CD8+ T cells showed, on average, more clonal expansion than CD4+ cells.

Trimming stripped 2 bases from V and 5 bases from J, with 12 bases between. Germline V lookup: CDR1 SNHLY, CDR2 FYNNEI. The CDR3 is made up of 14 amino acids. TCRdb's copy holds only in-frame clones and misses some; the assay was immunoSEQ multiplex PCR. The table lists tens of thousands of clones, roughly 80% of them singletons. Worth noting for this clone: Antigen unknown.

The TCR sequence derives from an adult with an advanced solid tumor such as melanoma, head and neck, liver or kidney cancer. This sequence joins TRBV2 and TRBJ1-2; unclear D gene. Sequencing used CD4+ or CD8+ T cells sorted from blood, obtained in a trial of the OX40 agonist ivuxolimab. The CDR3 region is CASSERADHYGYTF. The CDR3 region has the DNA TGTGCCAGCAGTGAACGCGCGGACCATTATGGCTACACCTTC. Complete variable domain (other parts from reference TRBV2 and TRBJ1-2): EPEVTQTPSHQVTQMGQEVILRCVPISNHLYFYWYRQILGQKVEFLVSFYNNEISEKSEIFDDQFSVERPDGSNFTLKIRSTKLEDSAMYFCASSERADHYGYTFGSGTRLTVV.